The rows below give T cell receptor beta chains drawn from one sample of a study of blood T cell repertoires in COVID-19. Data came from immunoSEQ multiplex PCR; TCRdb stores just in-frame clones and leaves some out. The sample yields about 130,000 clones, around 85% seen once. The sample was peripheral blood. These receptors were taken from a woman older than 75 with acute or convalescent COVID-19. The CDR3 runs from the conserved cysteine through the conserved F or W. Each record gives: CDR3 length, D gene, clone size, V gene, J gene, CDR3 protein, CDR3 DNA. D genes are given only for firm matches. Not all rows give a size; the values are once, few, many and, for expanded clones, a class.

>14|NA|NA|TRBV6-1|TRBJ1-1
CASSEVQLWTEAFF
TGTGCCAGCAGTGAAGTACAGTTGTGGACTGAAGCTTTCTTT
>18|TRBD2|NA|TRBV2|TRBJ2-5
CASSEGLAGGPVQETQYF
TGTGCCAGCAGTGAGGGGCTAGCGGGGGGGCCGGTCCAAGAGACCCAGTACTTC
>17|TRBD1|NA|TRBV27|TRBJ2-5
CASSFLIPRGQQETQYF
TGTGCCAGCAGTTTCCTAATCCCAAGGGGACAGCAGGAGACCCAGTACTTC
>13|NA|NA|TRBV6-6|TRBJ1-2
CASSPAEAYGYTF
TGTGCCAGCAGCCCCGCGGAAGCCTATGGCTACACCTTC
>15|TRBD1|NA|TRBV18|TRBJ2-1
CASSPPGTAYNEQFF
TGTGCCAGCTCACCACCCGGGACAGCCTACAATGAGCAGTTCTTC
>15|NA|once|TRBV7-7|TRBJ2-5
CASSLGRGQQETQYF
TGTGCTAGCAGCTTAGGAAGGGGCCAACAAGAGACCCAGTACTTC
>12|TRBD1|NA|TRBV3-1/TRBV3-2|TRBJ2-7
CASSQESYGTVF
TGTGCCAGCAGCCAAGAAAGCTATGGGACAGTATTC
>15|TRBD1|NA|TRBV5-1|TRBJ1-2
CASSHRDRGSGGYTF
TGCGCCAGCAGCCACCGGGACAGGGGCTCTGGTGGCTACACCTTC
>14|NA|once|TRBV6-5|TRBJ2-7
CASSPTGTYKEQYF
TGTGCCAGCAGTCCGACAGGAACCTATAAGGAGCAGTACTTC
>15|NA|NA|TRBV3-1/TRBV3-2|TRBJ2-6
CASSQDPAGANVLTF
TGTGCCAGCAGCCAAGATCCGGCTGGGGCCAACGTCCTGACTTTC
>16|TRBD1|NA|TRBV5-1|TRBJ1-6
CASSLVPGQGGSPLHF
TGCGCCAGCAGCTTGGTTCCGGGACAGGGTGGCTCACCCCTCCACTTT
>14|NA|NA|TRBV5-8|TRBJ2-3
CASSLEGGTDTQYF
TGTGCCAGCAGCTTGGAGGGAGGCACAGATACGCAGTATTTT
>14|NA|NA|TRBV5-4|TRBJ1-1
CASSLIDRNTEAFF
TGTGCCAGCAGCTTGATCGACAGGAACACTGAAGCTTTCTTT
>16|NA|NA|TRBV9|TRBJ2-1
CASSVGGASTHNEQFF
TGTGCCAGCAGCGTAGGGGGAGCGTCCACACACAATGAGCAGTTCTTC
>14|TRBD1|NA|TRBV10-3|TRBJ1-2
CAISGQGTGGGYTF
TGTGCCATCAGCGGACAGGGTACGGGGGGTGGCTACACCTTC
>15|TRBD1|NA|TRBV5-6|TRBJ1-1
CASSITGGLRLEAFF
TGTGCCAGCAGCATCACAGGGGGACTTCGCCTTGAAGCTTTCTTT
>13|NA|NA|TRBV29-1|TRBJ2-1
CSVRAGSYNEQFF
TGCAGCGTGCGAGCAGGGTCCTACAATGAGCAGTTCTTC
>15|TRBD2|NA|TRBV7-9|TRBJ2-3
CASSVGLAFTDTQYF
TGTGCCAGCAGTGTAGGACTAGCGTTTACAGATACGCAGTATTTT
>13|NA|NA|TRBV6-5|TRBJ1-2
CASSQVADNGYTF
TGTGCCAGCAGTCAGGTGGCAGATAATGGCTACACCTTC
>15|NA|NA|TRBV27|TRBJ1-3
CASSPSMASGNTIYF
TGTGCCAGCAGCCCCAGTATGGCATCTGGAAACACCATATATTTT
>12|NA|NA|TRBV5-1|TRBJ1-1
CASSPRDTEAFF
TGCGCCAGCAGCCCCCGGGACACTGAAGCTTTCTTT
>15|NA|NA|TRBV5-1|TRBJ2-7
CASSPGGGPSYGQYF
TGCGCCAGCAGCCCCGGTGGCGGGCCCAGCTACGGGCAGTACTTC
>12|NA|NA|TRBV28|TRBJ1-5
CASSLFSQPQHF
TGTGCCAGCAGCCTATTTTCGCAGCCCCAGCATTTT
>12|TRBD1|few|TRBV2|TRBJ2-2
CASSEGQGQMFF
TGTGCCAGCAGTGAGGGACAGGGGCAGATGTTTTTT
>12|NA|NA|TRBV19|TRBJ1-2
CASSIQEGGYTF
TGTGCCAGTAGTATACAAGAGGGAGGCTACACCTTC
>12|NA|NA|TRBV2|TRBJ1-1
CASSEELSGAFF
TGTGCCAGCAGTGAAGAACTCTCAGGAGCTTTCTTT
>16|NA|NA|TRBV3-1/TRBV3-2|TRBJ1-6
CASSPPGGSYNSPLHF
TGTGCCAGCAGCCCCCCCGGAGGTTCCTATAATTCACCCCTCCACTTT
>18|TRBD1|NA|TRBV2|TRBJ1-5
CASSGGTGAIKFNQPQHF
TGTGCCAGCAGTGGTGGGACAGGGGCCATAAAGTTCAATCAGCCCCAGCATTTT
>16|NA|NA|TRBV4-3|TRBJ1-3
CASSQVSRNSGNTIYF
TGCGCCAGCAGCCAAGTTTCCAGGAACTCTGGAAACACCATATATTTT
>16|NA|NA|TRBV15|TRBJ1-2
CATSRDLDKGKSGYTF
TGTGCCACCAGCAGAGATCTCGATAAGGGGAAGAGTGGCTACACCTTC
>14|NA|NA|TRBV19|TRBJ1-1
CASSIWGPNTEAFF
TGTGCCAGTAGTATTTGGGGGCCGAACACTGAAGCTTTCTTT
>16|TRBD2|NA|TRBV12-5|TRBJ2-3
CASGLVLAGGLDTQYF
TGTGCTAGTGGTTTGGTCCTAGCGGGGGGGCTAGATACGCAGTATTTT
>15|TRBD1|NA|TRBV7-9|TRBJ2-7
CASSRLGDRSYEQYF
TGTGCCAGCAGTCGATTGGGGGACAGGTCCTACGAGCAGTACTTC
>19|NA|few|TRBV14|TRBJ1-2
CASSQGWGGRVVANYGYTF
TGTGCCAGCAGCCAAGGATGGGGGGGGCGCGTTGTTGCTAACTATGGCTACACCTTC
>16|NA|NA|TRBV27|TRBJ1-1
CASSSTRQGLGTEAFF
TGTGCCAGCAGTTCAACTCGGCAGGGTCTAGGCACTGAAGCTTTCTTT
>16|TRBD1|few|TRBV9|TRBJ2-7
CASSVDLGTGGYEQYF
TGTGCCAGCAGCGTAGATTTAGGGACAGGGGGCTACGAGCAGTACTTC
>15|NA|NA|TRBV18|TRBJ1-2
CASSPTRVLDYGYTF
TGTGCCAGCTCACCAACCAGGGTGTTGGACTATGGCTACACCTTC
>12|NA|NA|TRBV14|TRBJ1-6
CASSGPNSPLHF
TGTGCCAGCAGTGGGCCGAATTCACCCCTCCACTTT
>16|TRBD1|NA|TRBV9|TRBJ1-3
CASSVNRDRGLETIYF
TGTGCCAGCAGCGTAAACCGGGACAGGGGTTTAGAAACCATATATTTT
>15|NA|NA|TRBV7-9|TRBJ1-1
CASSSLYRVNTEAFF
TGTGCCAGCAGCTCTTTGTACAGGGTCAACACTGAAGCTTTCTTT
>12|NA|NA|TRBV24-1|TRBJ1-2
CATSDLLDGYTF
TGTGCCACCAGTGATTTGCTTGATGGCTACACCTTC
>16|TRBD1|NA|TRBV2|TRBJ1-2
CASRTSGTGYTYGYTF
TGTGCCAGCAGGACTTCCGGGACAGGATATACCTATGGCTACACCTTC